Given below is one T cell receptor (beta chain) in context. The sample is drawn from a study of blood T cell repertoires in COVID-19. The CDR3 length is 14 residues. V lost 0 bases and J lost 3, with 8 bases in between. Germline loops: CDR1 LGHNA, CDR2 YSLEER. Sequencing used immunoSEQ multiplex PCR; TCRdb keeps in-frame clones, though not all of them. This table holds around 250,000 clones, about 82% found once. The TCR originated in a woman in her forties or fifties with acute COVID-19. Sequenced sample: PBMCs or T cells enriched from blood (not recorded which). This sequence joins TRBV4-3 and TRBJ1-2, with D possibly matching TRBD1 (6 bases). CDR3 nucleotide sequence: TGCGCCAGCAGCCAAGACAGGGGTGACTATGGCTACACCTTC. Translation: CASSQDRGDYGYTF.